This TCR beta chain emerged from a study of CD8+ T cells in alopecia areata. In regard to this clone: Its antigen is unknown.

Germline CDR1 MNHEY, CDR2 SMNVEV (reference sequence). V shed 8 bases, J shed 7 bases, and the junction held 7 bases outside the gene matches. The CDR3 sequence is 12 residues long. Alopecia areata patients gave lesional scalp punch biopsies and peripheral blood samples. Sorting separated CD4+ and CD8+ T cells out of PBMCs. Study outcomes and limitations: Sequencing of scalp samples also includes resident alphabeta T cells from normal skin. Lesional tissue from the scalp (especially in alopecia totalis/universalis) showed higher clonality than normal scalp.

Extracted RNA was reverse transcribed, and the resulting cDNA served as sequencing template. Assay: immunoSEQ multiplex PCR; the TCRdb copy retains only in-frame clones and omits some. The sample consists of around 34,000 clones, around 59% of them appearing once. V is TRBV27 and J is TRBJ2-7, with 8 positions matching TRBD1. This TCR came from a human donor with alopecia areata. Material for sequencing was NKG2D-high CD8+ T cells sorted from blood. The CDR3 region has the DNA TGTGCCAGCGGAGACAGGGGATTGGAGCAGTACTTC. Encoded protein: CASGDRGLEQYF.